The clone carrying this TCR beta chain was observed a handful of times. CDR3 size: 14 residues. Germline-derived CDR1 and CDR2 are KGHSH and LQKENI. Trimming removed 3 bases at V and 2 bases at J, with 8 bases between. These data belong to a study of blood T cell repertoires in COVID-19. Background on the study: Sources were T cells, B-cell-depleted T cells, or PBMCs; the material itself was cDNA or gDNA.

As handled by the study authors: Using reference gene primer amplification, nucleated cell counts were estimated. Repertoires were generated with immunoSEQ multiplex PCR, while TCRdb's copy carries only in-frame clones and drops some. V and J calls plus clone size are reproduced from that table; the DNA served to infer D and trimming. This table holds fewer than 200,000 clones, around nine tenths found once. The Seattle site enrolled patients during active infection and followed them longitudinally. V usage is TRBV18 and J usage is TRBJ1-5; no firm D call. Sequenced: peripheral blood. This clonotype was sampled from a woman at least 80 years old with COVID-19, enrolled during active disease. For the CDR3, the DNA is TGTGCCAGCTCACCCCTCGCGGGCAATCAGCCCCAGCATTTT. This encodes CASSPLAGNQPQHF.